Listed below are T cell receptor beta chains from one sample, sequenced in a study of cytomegalovirus exposure and HLA in healthy donors. Sequencing used immunoSEQ multiplex PCR; TCRdb keeps in-frame clones, though not all of them. The sample includes more than 150,000 clones, 80% seen only once; the top ten take 0.5% to 0.8%. The sequencing input was PBMCs. All receptors derive from a boy aged 10-17 years in good health and CMV-seronegative. Both conserved end residues are part of each CDR3. A D gene is named only where the DNA matches it firmly. Expanded clones get a size class; other rows say once, few or many, or leave the size out.

>TRBD1|TRBV19|TRBJ1-1|NA
CASRDTGVDTEAFF
TGTGCCAGTAGGGATACAGGGGTGGACACTGAAGCTTTCTTT
>NA|TRBV6-5|TRBJ1-2|NA
CASKDRGRSGYTF
TGTGCCAGCAAAGACAGAGGTAGGAGTGGCTACACCTTC
>NA|TRBV15|TRBJ1-1|NA
CATSRGSVYGEAFF
TGTGCCACCAGCAGAGGTTCGGTGTACGGTGAAGCTTTCTTT
>NA|TRBV30|TRBJ2-3|NA
CAWLEEVVNTQYF
TGTGCCTGGTTAGAAGAGGTTGTAAATACGCAGTATTTT
>TRBD2|TRBV7-9|TRBJ2-3|NA
CASSLDPAGLSDTQYF
TGTGCCAGCAGCTTAGATCCAGCGGGACTTTCAGATACGCAGTATTTT
>NA|TRBV5-6|TRBJ1-3|NA
CASSLVRGNTIYF
TGTGCCAGCAGCTTGGTCCGGGGAAACACCATATATTTT
>NA|TRBV11-3|TRBJ2-5|NA
CASSSTTGYQETQYF
TGTGCCAGCAGCTCAACCACAGGGTACCAAGAGACCCAGTACTTC
>NA|TRBV27|TRBJ1-5|NA
CASSLKPSSNQPQHF
TGTGCCAGCAGTTTAAAACCCAGTAGCAATCAGCCCCAGCATTTT
>TRBD1|TRBV7-2|TRBJ1-2|NA
CASSQLQGALNGYTF
TGTGCCAGCAGCCAACTACAGGGGGCCCTGAATGGCTACACCTTC
>TRBD1|TRBV2|TRBJ2-7|once
CASRVDRGTYYEQYF
TGTGCCAGCAGGGTGGACAGGGGGACTTACTACGAGCAGTACTTC
>TRBD1|TRBV27|TRBJ1-5|NA
CASSLDRWEPQHF
TGTGCCAGCAGTTTGGACAGGTGGGAGCCCCAGCATTTT
>NA|TRBV19|TRBJ2-7|NA
CASSPGLSYEQYF
TGTGCCAGTAGCCCAGGACTGTCCTACGAGCAGTACTTC
>TRBD2|TRBV10-3|TRBJ2-7|NA
CAISDTSGSYEQYF
TGTGCCATCAGTGATACTAGCGGCTCCTACGAGCAGTACTTC
>TRBD1|TRBV29-1|TRBJ1-2|NA
CSGRGSNDGYTF
TGCAGCGGCAGGGGGTCTAACGATGGCTACACCTTC
>TRBD2|TRBV5-4|TRBJ2-3|NA
CASGRLAGFTDKQYF
TGTGCCAGCGGCCGACTAGCGGGTTTCACAGATAAGCAGTATTTT
>TRBD2|TRBV4-3|TRBJ2-2|NA
CASSPAVQRGNTGELFF
TGCGCCAGCAGCCCAGCGGTCCAGCGGGGGAACACCGGGGAGCTGTTTTTT
>NA|TRBV2|TRBJ1-1|few
CASSGLINTEAFF
TGTGCCAGCAGTGGACTCATTAACACTGAAGCTTTCTTT
>NA|TRBV5-1|TRBJ1-2|NA
CASSSSGTSLWDGYTF
TGCGCCAGCAGCTCCTCGGGGACAAGCCTGTGGGATGGCTACACCTTC
>TRBD1|TRBV5-1|TRBJ2-2|NA
CASSSQGGDTGELFF
TGCGCCAGCAGCTCTCAAGGGGGCGACACCGGGGAGCTGTTTTTT
>NA|TRBV5-6|TRBJ1-6|NA
CASSLNSFNSPLHF
TGTGCCAGCAGCTTGAATTCATTTAATTCACCCCTCCACTTT
>TRBD1|TRBV9|TRBJ2-7|NA
CASSSGPGQPYEQYF
TGTGCCAGCAGCAGTGGGCCGGGACAGCCCTACGAGCAGTACTTC
>NA|TRBV6-5|TRBJ2-1|NA
CASTGGRTSYNEQFF
TGTGCCAGCACCGGGGGTAGGACCTCCTACAATGAGCAGTTCTTC
>NA|TRBV7-2|TRBJ2-6|NA
CASSLGGASGANVLTF
TGTGCCAGCAGCTTAGGTGGGGCGTCTGGGGCCAACGTCCTGACTTTC
>NA|TRBV7-6|TRBJ1-4|NA
CASSSGKLFF
TGTGCCAGCAGCTCGGGAAAACTGTTTTTT
>TRBD1|TRBV30|TRBJ1-5|NA
CAWSEGDRAQHF
TGTGCCTGGAGTGAGGGGGACAGGGCCCAGCATTTT
>NA|TRBV5-1|TRBJ1-2|NA
CASSPGVVNYGYTF
TGCGCCAGCAGCCCCGGGGTGGTTAACTATGGCTACACCTTC
>TRBD1|TRBV5-5|TRBJ1-2|NA
CASSGDRGYGYTF
TGTGCCAGCTCCGGGGACAGGGGCTATGGCTACACCTTC
>TRBD2|TRBV9|TRBJ2-7|NA
CASSEGVQREGSYEQYF
TGTGCCAGCAGCGAGGGGGTTCAGCGGGAGGGCTCCTACGAGCAGTACTTC
>NA|TRBV13|TRBJ2-4|few
CASSFRRRENIQYF
TGTGCCAGCAGCTTCCGTCGGCGGGAAAACATTCAGTACTTC
>NA|TRBV5-5|TRBJ1-1|NA
CASSLPGSTEAFF
TGTGCCAGCAGCCTGCCTGGGAGCACTGAAGCTTTCTTT
>TRBD2|TRBV5-5|TRBJ2-1|few
CASSLTSGYNEQFF
TGTGCCAGCAGCTTAACTAGCGGCTACAATGAGCAGTTCTTC
>NA|TRBV6-1|TRBJ2-7|NA
CASSVSGEGYEQYF
TGTGCCAGCAGTGTGTCAGGGGAGGGCTACGAGCAGTACTTC
>NA|TRBV27|TRBJ2-5|NA
CASSLGTLYQETQYF
TGTGCCAGCAGTTTAGGGACACTTTACCAAGAGACCCAGTACTTC
>NA|TRBV6-4|TRBJ2-2|NA
CASSEKGTGELFF
TGTGCCAGCAGTGAGAAGGGGACCGGGGAGCTGTTTTTT
>TRBD1|TRBV5-1|TRBJ1-2|once
CASSLEGQGVDYGYTF
TGCGCCAGCAGCTTGGAGGGACAGGGTGTTGACTATGGCTACACCTTC
>NA|TRBV30|TRBJ2-7|NA
CAWSQGGVGEQYF
TGTGCCTGGAGTCAGGGTGGGGTAGGCGAGCAGTACTTC
>NA|TRBV6-1|TRBJ2-1|NA
CASSESLDWYNEQFF
TGTGCCAGCAGTGAATCTCTGGACTGGTACAATGAGCAGTTCTTC
>TRBD1|TRBV5-1|TRBJ2-7|few
CASGDGQGERDEQYF
TGCGCCAGCGGCGATGGACAGGGGGAAAGAGACGAGCAGTACTTC
>NA|TRBV7-9|TRBJ2-5|NA
CASSLPLEQDGQETQYF
TGTGCCAGCAGCCTCCCCCTTGAACAGGACGGGCAAGAGACCCAGTACTTC
>NA|TRBV19|TRBJ1-1|NA
CASTVARGSLNTEAFF
TGTGCCAGTACCGTGGCGAGAGGCAGTTTGAACACTGAAGCTTTCTTT
>TRBD2|TRBV9|TRBJ2-7|NA
CASSVGGGKSAGEQYF
TGTGCCAGCAGCGTAGGGGGGGGAAAAAGTGCGGGCGAGCAGTACTTC
>TRBD2|TRBV19|TRBJ2-1|NA
CASIGGLAGDREQFF
TGTGCCAGTATCGGGGGACTAGCGGGAGATCGGGAGCAGTTCTTC
>TRBD1|TRBV28|TRBJ2-7|NA
CASSFPGTGAYEQYF
TGTGCCAGCAGTTTCCCCGGGACAGGGGCCTACGAGCAGTACTTC
>NA|TRBV29-1|TRBJ2-1|few
CSVVTLQENEQFF
TGCAGCGTTGTGACTTTACAGGAAAATGAGCAGTTCTTC
>TRBD2|TRBV11-3|TRBJ2-2|NA
CASSPSGGPATGELFF
TGTGCCAGCAGCCCCAGCGGGGGCCCTGCCACCGGGGAGCTGTTTTTT
>TRBD1|TRBV7-2|TRBJ2-5|NA
CASSTGTGGFLETQYF
TGTGCCAGCAGTACCGGGACAGGGGGCTTTTTAGAGACCCAGTACTTC
>NA|TRBV19|TRBJ2-7|NA
CASSTAGPYEQYF
TGTGCCAGTAGTACAGCGGGCCCCTACGAGCAGTACTTC